This T cell receptor (beta chain) was retrieved from a study of blood T cells in healthy people across ages. Study-level points and caveats: Age brought a roughly linear fall in TCR beta diversity measured per million T cells.

A sample-barcoded 5' primer and a J-beta primer mix were used in a second PCR of about 6 to 11 cycles. Via MiXCR, TCRdb re-called the 5' RACE reads, giving one row per CDR3 protein. The sample holds fewer than 1,000,000 distinct CDR3 sequences, about 45% seen once. V dropped 7 bases and J dropped 2 bases, with 12 bases sitting between them. Germline CDR1 is MDHEN and CDR2 is SYDVKM. The CDR3 has 13 amino acids. This clonotype was observed a single time. Its cognate antigen is unknown. V is TRBV28 and J is TRBJ2-7, with D possibly matching TRBD1 (5 bases). Input material: blood. The receptor comes from a man at least 80 years old in good health. The CDR3 DNA reads as TGTGCCAGCATAGACAGACCCCCCTACGAGCAGTACTTC. Translated: CASIDRPPYEQYF.